These 10 T cell receptor beta chains share one sample of origin, sequenced in a study of blood T cell repertoires in COVID-19. Produced via immunoSEQ multiplex PCR; TCRdb's table is partial and in-frame only. This table has some 150,000 clones, about four fifths appearing once. The sample consisted of peripheral blood. These receptors were taken from a woman older than 75 with acute or convalescent COVID-19.

The chain links TRBV2 to TRBJ2-5; perhaps TRBD1 as D (5 bases). Germline CDR1 reads SNHLY; CDR2 reads FYNNEI. Trimming took off 6 bases at V and 1 base at J, with 15 bases between the two ends. The CDR3 spans 15 residues. CDR3 loop: CASSRTPTGQETQYF. The CDR3 DNA sequence: TGTGCCAGCAGCCGAACCCCTACAGGCCAAGAGACCCAGTACTTC.

The rearrangement joins TRBV7-8 to TRBJ2-7, with 8 bases that match TRBD1. Germline CDR1 and CDR2: SGHVS and FQNEAQ. CDR3 length equals 16 residues. Trimming removed 4 bases from V and 2 bases from J; junction bases left unmatched: 10. The CDR3 region is CASSSSGTGDTYEQYF. In nucleotides, the CDR3 is TGTGCCAGCAGCTCCTCCGGGACAGGAGACACCTACGAGCAGTACTTC. The full variable domain, in which reference TRBV7-8 and TRBJ2-7 provide the parts outside the CDR3, is GAGVSQSPRYKVAKRGQDVALRCDPISGHVSLFWYQQALGQGPEFLTYFQNEAQLDKSGLPSDRFFAERPEGSVSTLKIQRTQQEDSAVYLCASSSSGTGDTYEQYFGPGTRLTVT.

In its sample, this clone was seen once. The J gene is TRBJ2-2, the V gene TRBV6-5; D remains unclear. Trimming removed 7 bases from V and 6 bases from J, with 12 bases in between. The CDR3 runs 13 residues. CDR1 is MNHEY, CDR2 SVGAGI, per germline. In DNA, the CDR3 is TGTGCCAGCAATTCCCGGTTTCCCGGGGAGCTGTTTTTT. Translating gives CASNSRFPGELFF.

The chain joins TRBV23-1 to TRBJ2-1; D unresolved. TRBV23-1 is designated an ORF whose function remains uncertain. CDR3 length equals 19 residues. Trimming removed 4 bases at V and 1 base at J, with 23 bases between. The CDR3 DNA reads TGCGCCAGCAGTCGCCCCCGCCAATGTCCTTGCAGGTCCTACAATGAGCAGTTCTTC. This codes for CASSRPRQCPCRSYNEQFF.

The gene calls are TRBV5-4 and TRBJ1-6, with TRBD1 matching 9 bases. There are 14 residues in the CDR3. Per germline, CDR1 SGHNT and CDR2 YYREEE (reference sequence). J gave up 7 bases and V 4 bases, and 3 bases lay outside the gene matches. Here the CDR3 reads CASSLGTGNSPLHF. The CDR3 DNA sequence: TGTGCCAGCAGCCTAGGGACAGGGAATTCACCCCTCCACTTT.

This chain connects TRBV5-1 to TRBJ2-7; D is unresolved. The V end lost 5 bases, the J end lost 1 base, and 10 bases lay between the germline ends. Germline CDR1 is SGHRS and CDR2 is YFSETQ. The CDR3 consists of 13 residues. The CDR3 sequence is CASSYDGSYEQYF. The CDR3 nucleotides are TGCGCCAGCAGTTACGACGGGTCCTACGAGCAGTACTTC.

The chain combines TRBV29-1 with TRBJ1-5, with TRBD1 identical over 11 bases. V was clipped by 6 bases and J by 3 bases; unmatched bases: 4. The CDR3 is 14 residues long. The germline V gene encodes CDR1 SQVTM and CDR2 ANQGSEA. The CDR3 here is CSVGGQGVNQPQHF. In DNA, the CDR3 is TGCAGCGTGGGGGGACAGGGGGTCAATCAGCCCCAGCATTTT.

This clone was counted a single time. The chain employs TRBV10-1 and TRBJ1-1; no definite D call. This CDR3 has 12 residues. V lost 7 bases to trimming and J lost 7 bases, with 13 bases between them. CDR1 is WNHNN, CDR2 SYGVQD, per germline (reference sequence). In nucleotides, the CDR3 is TGCGCCAGCAAGTTGGACGGACTTGAAGCTTTCTTT. Protein: CASKLDGLEAFF.

The chain combines TRBV5-8 with TRBJ1-3, with TRBD1 matching 10 bases. The V gene's germline CDR1 is SGHTS and CDR2 YDEGEE. J lost 4 bases, V lost 4 bases, and 8 bases had no gene match. The CDR3 loop spans 16 amino acids. The CDR3 protein is CASSHRQGAGGNTIYF. In DNA form, the CDR3 reads TGTGCCAGCAGCCATCGACAGGGGGCCGGAGGAAACACCATATATTTT.

Written as DNA, the CDR3 is TGTGCCAGCAGTTACGGACAGGGGAGCACAGATACGCAGTATTTT. Encoded protein: CASSYGQGSTDTQYF. V gene TRBV27 combines with J gene TRBJ2-3, with 9 bases lining up with TRBD1. Germline CDR1 reads MNHEY; CDR2 reads SMNVEV (reference sequence). This CDR3 is 15 amino acids long. V lost 4 bases to trimming and J lost 0 bases; unmatched junction nucleotides: 2.